This T cell receptor (beta chain) was obtained from a study of blood T cells in healthy people across ages. Study details: Capture by template switching was about one barcoded beta molecule per two T cells.

It was with a sample-barcoded 5' primer and a J-beta primer mix that a second PCR of about 6 to 11 cycles was run. The template-switch adaptor was a 5' adaptor with 12 random nucleotides. It tagged each cDNA molecule. TCRdb called the 5' RACE reads again in MiXCR, with one record for every CDR3 protein. Seen here are hundreds of thousands of distinct CDR3 sequences, around 41% observed once, and the top ten hold about 32%. This clonotype was picked up a small number of times. CDR1 SGHTA and CDR2 FQGNSA come from the germline V gene. V lost 5 bases and J 6 bases, leaving 14 bases between the germline ends. CDR3 length: 14 residues. Ranging in age from about 6 to 95, the donors were healthy Caucasian individuals from Russia.

The chain recombines TRBV7-2 with TRBJ2-1, with a tentative D call TRBD2 (6 bases). The sequence came from a man aged 80 or over in good health. Sequences were obtained from blood. CDR3 protein: CASSRPGGSNEQFF. In DNA, the CDR3 is TGTGCCAGCAGCCGCCCCGGGGGTAGCAATGAGCAGTTCTTC.